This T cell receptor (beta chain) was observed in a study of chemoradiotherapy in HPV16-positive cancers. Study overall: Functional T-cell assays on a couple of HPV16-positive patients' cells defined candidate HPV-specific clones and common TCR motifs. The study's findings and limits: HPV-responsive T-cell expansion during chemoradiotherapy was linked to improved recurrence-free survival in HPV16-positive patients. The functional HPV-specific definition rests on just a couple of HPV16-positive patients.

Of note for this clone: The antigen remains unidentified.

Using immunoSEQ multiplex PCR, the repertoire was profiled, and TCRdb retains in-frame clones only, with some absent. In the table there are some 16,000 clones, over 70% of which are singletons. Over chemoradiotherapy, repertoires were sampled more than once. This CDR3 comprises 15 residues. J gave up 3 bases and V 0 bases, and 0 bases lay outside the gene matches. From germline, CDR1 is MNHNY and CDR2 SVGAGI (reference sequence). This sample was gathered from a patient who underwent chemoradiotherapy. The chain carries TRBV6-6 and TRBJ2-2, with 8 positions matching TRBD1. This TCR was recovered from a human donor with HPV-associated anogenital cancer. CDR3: CASSYSGQDTGELFF. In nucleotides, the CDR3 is TGTGCCAGCAGTTACTCGGGACAGGACACCGGGGAGCTGTTTTTT.